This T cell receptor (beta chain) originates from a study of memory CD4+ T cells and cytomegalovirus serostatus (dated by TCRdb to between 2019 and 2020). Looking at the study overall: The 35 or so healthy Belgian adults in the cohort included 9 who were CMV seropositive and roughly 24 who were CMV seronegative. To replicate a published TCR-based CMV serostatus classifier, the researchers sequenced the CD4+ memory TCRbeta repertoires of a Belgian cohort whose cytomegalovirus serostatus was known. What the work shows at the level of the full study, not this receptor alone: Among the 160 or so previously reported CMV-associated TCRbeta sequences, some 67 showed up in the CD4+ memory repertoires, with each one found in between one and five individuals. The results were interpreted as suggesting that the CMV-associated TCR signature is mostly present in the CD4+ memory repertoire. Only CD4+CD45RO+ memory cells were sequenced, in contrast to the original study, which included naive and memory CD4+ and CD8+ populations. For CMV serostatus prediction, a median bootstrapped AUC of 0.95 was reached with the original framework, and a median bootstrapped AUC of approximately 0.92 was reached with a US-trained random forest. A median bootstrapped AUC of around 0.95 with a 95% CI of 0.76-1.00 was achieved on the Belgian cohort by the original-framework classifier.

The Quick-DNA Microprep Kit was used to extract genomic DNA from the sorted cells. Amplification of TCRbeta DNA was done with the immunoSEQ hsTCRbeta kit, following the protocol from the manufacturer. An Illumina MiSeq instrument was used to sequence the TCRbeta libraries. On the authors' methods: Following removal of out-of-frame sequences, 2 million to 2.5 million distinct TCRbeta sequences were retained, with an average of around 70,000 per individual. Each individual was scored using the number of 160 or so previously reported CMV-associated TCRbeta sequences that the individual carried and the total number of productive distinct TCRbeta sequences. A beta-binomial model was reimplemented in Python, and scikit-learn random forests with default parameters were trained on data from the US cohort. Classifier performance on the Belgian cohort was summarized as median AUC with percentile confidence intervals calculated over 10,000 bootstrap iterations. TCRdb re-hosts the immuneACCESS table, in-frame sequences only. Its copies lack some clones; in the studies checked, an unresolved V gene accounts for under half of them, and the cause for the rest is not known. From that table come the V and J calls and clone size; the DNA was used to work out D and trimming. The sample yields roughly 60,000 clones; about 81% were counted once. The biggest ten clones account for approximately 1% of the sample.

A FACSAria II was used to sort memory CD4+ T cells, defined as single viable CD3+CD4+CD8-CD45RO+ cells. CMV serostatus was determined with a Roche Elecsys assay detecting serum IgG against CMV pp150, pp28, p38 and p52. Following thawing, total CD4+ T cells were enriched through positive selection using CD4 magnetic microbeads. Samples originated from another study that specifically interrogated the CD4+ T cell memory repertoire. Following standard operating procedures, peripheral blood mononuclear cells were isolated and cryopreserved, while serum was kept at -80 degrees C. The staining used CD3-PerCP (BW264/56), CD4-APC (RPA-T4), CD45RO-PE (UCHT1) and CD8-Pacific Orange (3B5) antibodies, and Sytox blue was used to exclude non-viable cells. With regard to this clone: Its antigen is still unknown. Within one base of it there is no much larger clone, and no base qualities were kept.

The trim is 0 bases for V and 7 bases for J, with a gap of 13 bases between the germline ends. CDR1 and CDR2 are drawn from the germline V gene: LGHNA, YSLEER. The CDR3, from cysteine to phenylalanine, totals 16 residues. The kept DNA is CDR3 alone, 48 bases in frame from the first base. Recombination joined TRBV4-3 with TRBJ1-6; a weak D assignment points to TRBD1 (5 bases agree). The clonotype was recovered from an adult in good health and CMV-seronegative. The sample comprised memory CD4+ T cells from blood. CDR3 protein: CASSQDGTAPNSPLHF. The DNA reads TGCGCCAGCAGCCAAGATGGGACTGCTCCCAATTCACCCCTCCACTTT.